Each of the 20 T cell receptor beta chains below was sequenced from the same sample in a study of blood T cell repertoires in COVID-19. Profiled with immunoSEQ multiplex PCR; TCRdb holds only in-frame clones, not every one. The sample has 200,000 to 250,000 clones; 80% to 90% are singletons. Sequencing was done on a sample of peripheral blood. The receptors originated from a man aged 25 to 40 who had recovered from COVID-19.

The chain employs TRBV27 and TRBJ1-2, with a tentative D call TRBD1 (5 bases). CDR3 length: 15 amino acids. Trimming pared 6 bases from V and 4 bases from J, leaving 18 bases between. CDR1 is MNHEY, CDR2 SMNVEV, per germline (reference sequence). In DNA, the CDR3 is TGTGCCAGCAGGCGAAGGACAATTGATATCTATGGCTACACCTTC. Protein sequence: CASRRRTIDIYGYTF.

This chain connects TRBV12-3 or TRBV12-4 to TRBJ1-2; D unclear. CDR3 length: 13 residues. V dropped 3 bases and J dropped 8 bases, with 13 bases sitting between them. In nucleotides, the CDR3 is TGTGCCAGCAGTTTTAGCACCCACGGGGGCTACACCTTC. This sequence encodes CASSFSTHGGYTF.

V and J are TRBV27 and TRBJ2-2; D is undetermined. The length of the CDR3 is 14 residues. Germline V gene data show CDR1 as MNHEY and CDR2 as SMNVEV (reference sequence). The germline V and J ends were trimmed by 6 bases and 7 bases, with 15 bases remaining between them. The CDR3 coding sequence is TGTGCCAGCAGCCACTCCTACTCGAACGGGGAGCTGTTTTTT. Residues: CASSHSYSNGELFF.

This chain joins TRBV11-2 and TRBJ2-7; TRBD1 is a possible D gene (5 bases). CDR1 is SGHAT and CDR2 is FQNNGV in the germline V gene. The CDR3 has 14 residues. Deletions cut 8 bases from V and 3 bases from J, with 17 bases between. Here the CDR3 DNA reads TGTGCCAGCCGTCGACAGTCCCTCATCTACGAGCAGTACTTC. As protein: CASRRQSLIYEQYF.

The J gene is TRBJ2-4, the V gene TRBV5-4, with D maybe TRBD2 (5 bases). This CDR3 contains 13 residues. The ends were cut back, 5 bases at V and 6 bases at J, with 12 bases in the middle. The germline V gene has CDR1 SGHNT and CDR2 YYREEE (reference sequence). CDR3 in amino acids: CASREAAGNIQYF. CDR3 nucleotide sequence: TGTGCCAGCAGGGAGGCAGCCGGAAACATTCAGTACTTC.

The table lists this clone with a count of one. The rearrangement links TRBV10-1 to TRBJ2-1; 8 nucleotides match TRBD1. The junction had 2 bases not matched to a gene; V was cut back by 0 bases and J by 10 bases. This CDR3 has 13 residues. Germline V gives CDR1 WNHNN, CDR2 SYGVQD (reference sequence). CDR3 DNA sequence: TGCGCCAGCAGTGAGTCTAGGGACAGGGAGCAGTTCTTC. This codes for CASSESRDREQFF.

The chain uses TRBV7-2 and TRBJ1-4; D not certain. V lost 3 bases and J 8 bases, leaving 13 bases between the germline ends. CDR1 is SGHTA and CDR2 is FQGNSA in the germline V gene. This CDR3 is 14 amino acids long. The CDR3 DNA is TGTGCCAGCAGCTTGAACCACCTCGGGGAAAAACTGTTTTTT. This codes for CASSLNHLGEKLFF.

The chain combines TRBV19 with TRBJ1-4, with D unresolved. CDR3 length: 18 residues. Trimming shortened V by 2 bases and J by 2 bases, and 18 bases separated the two germline ends. The germline V gene encodes CDR1 LNHDA and CDR2 SQIVND (reference sequence). The CDR3 DNA reads as TGTGCCAGTAGTATAATCGCGCGGGGAAGTAGGACTAATGAAAAACTGTTTTTT. Its translation: CASSIIARGSRTNEKLFF.

The genes are TRBV2 and TRBJ1-6; TRBD1 agrees at 7 bases. Germline trimming cut 6 bases from V and 13 bases from J; bases unmatched to any gene: 6. CDR3 length: 12 residues. CDR1 and CDR2 (germline): SNHLY, FYNNEI. For the CDR3, the DNA is TGTGCCAGCAGAGACAGGGACCCCCCCCTCCACTTT. This translates into CASRDRDPPLHF.

The chain couples TRBV10-2 to TRBJ1-2; D is unresolved. Germline CDR1 and CDR2: WSHSY and SAAADI. The V and J ends lost 5 bases and 8 bases respectively, with 24 bases between them. The CDR3 consists of 16 residues. In DNA form, the CDR3 reads TGCGCCAGCAGTCCCCGGACTGGAGGTACGGATCACGGCTACACCTTC. Residues: CASSPRTGGTDHGYTF.

The genes are TRBV4-2 and TRBJ2-5; 8 bases agree with TRBD2. Germline CDR1 LGHNA, CDR2 YNFKEQ. CDR3 length: 17 residues. The V gene end was trimmed by 0 bases and the J gene end by 5 bases; junction bases not matched to a gene: 11. Here the CDR3 DNA reads TGTGCCAGCAGCCAAGAGGTGATGGCGGGGGGCAGGGAGACCCAGTACTTC. Its protein is CASSQEVMAGGRETQYF.

The chain combines TRBV6-6 with TRBJ2-7; 7 nucleotides align to TRBD1. This CDR3 has 14 residues. Germline CDR1 reads MNHNY; CDR2 reads SVGAGI (reference sequence). Trimming removed 4 bases from V and 6 bases from J; junction bases left unmatched: 9. The CDR3 sequence is CASSSGTEDPEQYF. CDR3 sequence (DNA): TGTGCCAGCAGTTCCGGGACAGAAGATCCCGAGCAGTACTTC.

This clone occurred a few times. The chain joins TRBV4-1 to TRBJ2-1, with D possibly being TRBD2 (6 bases). This CDR3 is built from 17 residues. The germline CDR1 and CDR2 sequences are MGHRA and YSYEKL. V lost 0 bases and J 0 bases, leaving 12 bases between the germline ends. The DNA of the CDR3 is TGCGCCAGCAGCCAAGATCACGCCGGGAGCTCCTACAATGAGCAGTTCTTC. Translating it yields CASSQDHAGSSYNEQFF.

The chain has TRBV7-9 and TRBJ2-4; a possible D gene is TRBD1 (5 bases). Germline CDR1 and CDR2: SEHNR and FQNEAQ (reference sequence). V lost 2 bases, J lost 6 bases, and 17 bases lay in between. This CDR3 has 16 residues. In nucleotides, the CDR3 is TGTGCCAGCAGCTTAAAACAGGCCCTCTTGGGAAACATTCAGTACTTC. Its protein is CASSLKQALLGNIQYF.

This chain uses TRBV20-1 with TRBJ1-1; D gene ambiguous. Germline V gene sequence: CDR1 DFQATT, CDR2 SNEGSKA (reference sequence). This CDR3 contains 11 residues. V was pared by 3 bases and J by 11 bases, with 13 bases between. The CDR3 is CSASVANVAFF. The CDR3, as DNA: TGCAGTGCTAGCGTAGCAAACGTGGCTTTCTTT.

The gene calls are TRBV18 and TRBJ1-3; unclear D gene. The CDR3 covers 14 residues. The germline V and J ends were trimmed by 2 bases and 1 base, with 6 bases remaining between them. The germline CDR1 and CDR2 sequences are KGHSH and LQKENI. CDR3 sequence reads: CASSPGRSGNTIYF. The CDR3, as DNA: TGTGCCAGCTCACCAGGGAGGTCTGGAAACACCATATATTTT.

This chain links TRBV6-5 with TRBJ2-3, with 14 bases that match TRBD2. Trimming took 2 bases from V and 5 from J; bases not matched to a gene: 3. The germline V gene encodes CDR1 MNHEY and CDR2 SVGAGI. The CDR3 has 16 amino acids. The CDR3 sequence is CASSYRGTSGGDTQYF. The CDR3 nucleotides are TGTGCCAGCAGTTACCGCGGGACTAGCGGGGGAGATACGCAGTATTTT.

The J gene is TRBJ2-7, the V gene TRBV7-6; 8 bases line up with TRBD1. This CDR3 comprises 15 residues. From germline, CDR1 is SGHVS and CDR2 FNYEAQ. V was clipped by 3 bases and J by 2 bases; unmatched bases: 6. The CDR3 DNA reads TGTGCCAGCAGCTTCGGACAGGGTATCCCCTACGAGCAGTACTTC. Protein sequence: CASSFGQGIPYEQYF.

This chain joins TRBV6-2 or TRBV6-3 and TRBJ1-3; the match to TRBD1 covers 7 bases. V lost 3 bases, J lost 2 bases, and 4 bases stayed unmatched. Germline CDR1 and CDR2: MNHEY and SVGEGT. The CDR3 is made up of 15 amino acids. CDR3 residues: CASSYLRGTGNTIYF. CDR3 in DNA: TGTGCCAGCAGTTATCTCAGGGGGACTGGAAACACCATATATTTT.

A single count supports this clone. The J gene is TRBJ2-7, the V gene TRBV11-2, with TRBD1 identical over 10 bases. CDR1 and CDR2 from the germline V gene are SGHAT and FQNNGV. Trimming cost V 5 bases and J 3 bases; bases outside gene matches: 7. The CDR3 runs 15 residues. CDR3 amino acids: CASSKTGTGVYEQYF. DNA of the CDR3: TGTGCCAGCAGCAAAACCGGGACAGGGGTCTACGAGCAGTACTTC.